This T cell receptor (beta chain) was identified during a study of T-cell reconstitution after alpha-beta-depleted transplantation in children. CDR1 is DFQATT and CDR2 is SNEGSKA in the germline V gene (reference sequence). The CDR3 consists of 13 residues. Trimming pared 0 bases from V and 8 bases from J, leaving 8 bases between. Unique molecular identifiers featured in how the TCRbeta library was prepared. TCRdb itself ran the PCR reads through MiXCR, one entry per CDR3 protein. The top ten hold roughly 3.9% of the sample, which has over 550,000 distinct CDR3 sequences, roughly a tenth seen once. The sample here was PBMCs from the stem cell graft donor, taken from the stem cell graft. This chain joins TRBV20-1 and TRBJ1-6; D not certain. This TCR came from a human donor who donated a stem cell graft to a child with acute myeloid leukemia. The CDR3 DNA follows: TGCAGTGCTAGAGAGAAGAGCTATTCACCCCTCCACTTT. Translated: CSAREKSYSPLHF.